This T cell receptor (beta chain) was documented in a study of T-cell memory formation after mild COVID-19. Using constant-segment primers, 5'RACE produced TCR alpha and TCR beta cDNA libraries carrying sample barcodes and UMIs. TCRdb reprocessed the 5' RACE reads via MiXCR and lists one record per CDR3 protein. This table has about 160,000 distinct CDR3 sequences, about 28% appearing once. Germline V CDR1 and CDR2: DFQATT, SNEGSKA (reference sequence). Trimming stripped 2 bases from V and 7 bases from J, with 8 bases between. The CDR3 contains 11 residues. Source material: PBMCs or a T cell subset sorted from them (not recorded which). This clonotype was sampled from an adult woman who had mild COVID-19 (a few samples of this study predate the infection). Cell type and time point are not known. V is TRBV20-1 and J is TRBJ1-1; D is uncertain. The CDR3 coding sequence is TGCAGTGCTAGATTCATCGATGAAGCTTTCTTT. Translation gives CSARFIDEAFF.